This T cell receptor (beta chain) was sequenced for a study of human T cells and chemical hapten exposure. Looking at the study overall: A roughly 2 cm by roughly 2 cm inner upper arm patch received 2% DPC for sensitization. Small discrepancies in pooled library volume mainly accounted for the varying TCR yields per sample. After 6 days, upper back 0.01% DPC patch tests were scored.

TCRdb used MiXCR to reprocess the RACE reads, holding one entry per CDR3 protein. The sample lists about 80,000 distinct CDR3 sequences; about 15% were seen once. This clonotype was found a few times. Time point noted: pre-sensitization, week 0. Treatment described: therapeutic diphenylcyclopropenone sensitization with weekly scalp DPC. V was clipped by 5 bases and J by 3 bases, with 12 bases between them. This CDR3 region has 14 residues. Germline CDR1 MNHEY, CDR2 SMNVEV (reference sequence). This rearrangement joins TRBV27 to TRBJ2-3, with D possibly matching TRBD1 (6 bases). The clonotype comes from a woman in her forties or fifties with alopecia areata. Some clones in this sample may be carry-over from other donors' samples. This sample comprised whole blood, obtained in connection with sensitization to the hapten diphenylcyclopropenone (DPC). The CDR3 reads CASSRDRWTDTQYF. CDR3 nucleotides: TGTGCCAGCAGTCGTGACAGGTGGACAGATACGCAGTATTTT.